These T cell receptor beta chains were read from a single sample in a study of shared clonotypes between healthy human individuals. The data were produced by immunoSEQ multiplex PCR, yet TCRdb's version contains in-frame clones alone and is incomplete. The sample has more than 400,000 clones; around 73% are singletons. Sequencing used PBMCs. The receptors stem from a woman aged 40 to 55 in good health. Some clones in this sample may be carry-over from other donors' samples. Both conserved end residues are part of each CDR3. Fields, in order: J gene, V gene, clone size, D gene, CDR3 protein, CDR3 DNA. A D gene is named only where the DNA matches it firmly. The size entry is marked missing in some rows and otherwise reads once, few, many or a size class.

>TRBJ1-2|TRBV20-1|few|NA
CSGGPGDGYTF
TGCAGTGGGGGGCCTGGGGATGGCTACACCTTC
>TRBJ2-7|TRBV29-1|few|NA
CSVEVFTQNSYEQYF
TGCAGCGTTGAAGTGTTCACACAGAACTCCTACGAGCAGTACTTC
>TRBJ2-7|TRBV19|once|TRBD2
CASSITSSGSGYEQYF
TGTGCCAGTAGTATAACCTCTAGCGGGAGTGGGTACGAGCAGTACTTC
>TRBJ2-1|TRBV5-4|NA|NA
CASSLTAEQFF
TGTGCCAGCAGCTTGACGGCTGAGCAGTTCTTC
>TRBJ2-7|TRBV4-2|NA|NA
CASSQDQSGKTTYEQYF
TGTGCCAGCAGCCAAGACCAATCGGGGAAAACCACCTACGAGCAGTACTTC
>TRBJ2-2|TRBV29-1|few|NA
CSVEGTANTGELFF
TGCAGCGTTGAGGGGACCGCCAACACCGGGGAGCTGTTTTTT
>TRBJ2-1|TRBV2|once|NA
CASNKAQSYNEQFF
TGTGCCAGCAATAAGGCACAATCTTACAATGAGCAGTTCTTC
>TRBJ2-5|TRBV29-1|once|TRBD2
CSVGGAGTNLPWGETQYF
TGCAGCGTGGGAGGGGCAGGGACTAATCTCCCGTGGGGGGAGACCCAGTACTTC
>TRBJ2-3|TRBV4-1|once|TRBD2
CASSQAPSGKSPTDTQYF
TGCGCCAGCAGCCAAGCGCCTAGCGGGAAATCACCGACAGATACGCAGTATTTT
>TRBJ2-7|TRBV5-8|NA|NA
CASSYRPTIYEQYF
TGTGCCAGCAGCTACAGACCGACCATTTACGAGCAGTACTTC
>TRBJ1-2|TRBV7-9|NA|NA
CATAGETNGYTF
TGTGCCACCGCCGGGGAGACCAATGGCTACACCTTC
>TRBJ1-6|TRBV6-5|once|TRBD1
CASRGTANSPLHF
TGTGCCAGCAGAGGGACAGCGAATTCACCCCTCCACTTT
>TRBJ2-1|TRBV5-1|NA|TRBD2
CASSSGTSGYNEQFF
TGCGCCAGCAGCTCCGGGACTAGCGGCTACAATGAGCAGTTCTTC
>TRBJ1-4|TRBV9|NA|NA
CASSASGTNEKLFF
TGTGCCAGCAGCGCCAGTGGAACTAATGAAAAACTGTTTTTT
>TRBJ2-3|TRBV27|NA|NA
CASSHRPTDTQYF
TGTGCCAGCAGTCACCGCCCCACAGATACGCAGTATTTT
>TRBJ2-3|TRBV5-6|NA|TRBD2
CASSLATSGRSDTQYF
TGTGCCAGCAGCTTGGCGACTAGCGGGAGGTCAGATACGCAGTATTTT
>TRBJ2-5|TRBV28|NA|NA
CASSLPPDRKETQYF
TGTGCCAGCAGTTTACCGCCGGACAGAAAAGAGACCCAGTACTTC
>TRBJ2-7|TRBV5-4|NA|TRBD1
CASSLGGTGVSGYEQYF
TGTGCCAGCAGCTTGGGCGGGACAGGGGTATCGGGCTACGAGCAGTACTTC
>TRBJ2-5|TRBV15|few|NA
CATSRDDTGQETQYF
TGTGCCACCAGCAGAGATGACACGGGGCAAGAGACCCAGTACTTC
>TRBJ1-5|TRBV28|few|NA
CASSLAQYVSLHF
TGTGCCAGCAGTTTGGCCCAATACGTCAGCCTGCATTTT